The clone carrying this TCR beta chain appeared a few times. Its antigen is as yet unknown. This sample stems from a study of vaccination and CD4 T cells after COVID-19. Study as a whole: Convalescent persons amounted to six males plus four females, two of whom were Hispanic. Whole-study results and caveats: Convalescent participants were relatively few, and none had early post-infection timepoints studied.

The CDR3 has 16 amino acids. After removal of 0 bases from V and 1 base from J, the junction contained 5 bases not matched to a gene. Germline values: CDR1 DFQATT, CDR2 SNEGSKA (reference sequence). An Oncomine TCR Beta short-read assay was used to sequence the DNA from cultured CD4+ T cells. TCRdb called the PCR reads again in MiXCR, with one record for every CDR3 protein. The profile shows 7,100 or so distinct CDR3 sequences, 63% of them singletons. Treatment denoted: roughly nine-day PBMC culture with coronavirus spike peptide pools or control peptides (ViraFEST assay). The sample taken for sequencing was CD4+ T cells from blood, cultured in vitro. The J gene is TRBJ2-3, the V gene TRBV20-1, with 9 bases identical to TRBD2. The clonotype originates from a human donor who had recovered from COVID-19. The CDR3 is CSARDLAGFGTDTQYF. The CDR3 region has the DNA TGCAGTGCTAGAGACCTAGCGGGATTCGGCACAGATACGCAGTATTTT.